The 27 T cell receptor beta chains below come from one sample, sequenced in a study of cytomegalovirus exposure and HLA in healthy donors. Both 60 Vbeta primers and 13 Jbeta primers went into the PCR. Repertoires were generated with immunoSEQ multiplex PCR, while TCRdb's copy carries only in-frame clones and drops some. The sample carries about 200,000 clones, approximately 79% recorded once. Material for sequencing was PBMCs. Every receptor here comes from a man in his fifties or sixties in good health and CMV-seronegative.

The V call is TRBV15, the J call TRBJ2-7; 10 nucleotides match TRBD2. The trim removed 0 bases at V and 4 bases at J, leaving 15 bases unmatched. Germline CDR1 LNHNV, CDR2 YYDKDF (reference sequence). The CDR3 has 19 residues. In nucleotides, the CDR3 is TGTGCCACCAGCAGAGAGGCCGTTCGGGCTAGCGGGAGTCGGTACGAGCAGTACTTC. As protein: CATSREAVRASGSRYEQYF.

The CDR3 here is CASSPRTGPPYEQYF. DNA of the CDR3: TGTGCCAGCAGCCCCCGGACAGGGCCCCCCTACGAGCAGTACTTC. The chain links TRBV7-3 to TRBJ2-7, with 8 bases aligning to TRBD1. In germline, CDR1 is SGHTA, CDR2 FQGTGA. Trimming removed 5 bases from V and 2 bases from J; junction bases left unmatched: 8. This CDR3 is built from 15 residues.

The chain has TRBV7-9 and TRBJ2-7; 7 bases align to TRBD2. The germline CDR1 and CDR2 sequences are SEHNR and FQNEAQ (reference sequence). V lost 2 bases to trimming and J lost 2 bases; unmatched junction nucleotides: 6. CDR3 size: 15 residues. CDR3 loop: CASSLFSSGPYEQYF. The CDR3, as DNA: TGTGCCAGCAGCTTATTCTCTAGCGGCCCCTACGAGCAGTACTTC.

The rearrangement joins TRBV11-2 to TRBJ1-1; tentative D call: TRBD1 (6 bases). The CDR3 runs to 14 residues. In germline, CDR1 is SGHAT, CDR2 FQNNGV. Trimming removed 5 bases at V and 1 base at J, with 11 bases between. The CDR3 DNA reads as TGTGCCAGCAGCAGCCGGGGGGCGAACACTGAAGCTTTCTTT. Translated: CASSSRGANTEAFF.

This clone turned up a few times. Other nucleotide sequences from this sample produce the same CDR3. This chain links TRBV28 with TRBJ2-5; D gene ambiguous. The germline CDR1 and CDR2 sequences are MDHEN and SYDVKM. The V end was cut by 3 bases, the J end by 2 bases, with 4 bases between. The CDR3 loop spans 12 amino acids. In DNA form, the CDR3 reads TGTGCCAGCAGTTTGCGACAAGAGACCCAGTACTTC. Translated, it gives CASSLRQETQYF.

This clone was seen a few times. The CDR3 spells CASSVGTGLATGVLLNEQFF. CDR3 bases: TGTGCCAGCAGCGTAGGTACGGGACTCGCGACGGGGGTTTTGTTGAATGAGCAGTTCTTC. The chain carries TRBV9 and TRBJ2-1; tentative D call: TRBD2 (6 bases). Germline V gene sequence: CDR1 SGDLS, CDR2 YYNGEE. The V and J ends lost 0 bases and 7 bases respectively, with 29 bases between them. The CDR3 spans 20 residues.

The V call is TRBV13, the J call TRBJ2-1, with 12 bases matching TRBD2. The CDR3 contains 15 residues. The V and J ends lost 5 bases and 5 bases, in that order; junction bases with no gene match: 4. Germline V gives CDR1 PRHDT, CDR2 FYEKMQ (reference sequence). The CDR3 DNA follows: TGTGCCAGCAGCGCAGGGACTAGCGGGCACAATGAGCAGTTCTTC. Encoded protein: CASSAGTSGHNEQFF.

The chain employs TRBV28 and TRBJ2-5; 8 nucleotides align to TRBD2. CDR1 MDHEN and CDR2 SYDVKM come from the germline V gene. J was trimmed by 10 bases and V by 5 bases; bases with no gene match: 12. This CDR3 contains 14 residues. The CDR3 sequence is CASSPHRTSLDQYF. In nucleotides, the CDR3 is TGTGCCAGCAGTCCGCACCGGACTAGCTTAGACCAGTACTTC.

The chain couples TRBV11-3 to TRBJ2-1, with D unresolved. This CDR3 is built from 15 residues. Trimming removed 0 bases from V and 9 bases from J, with 15 bases in between. Germline V gene lookup returns CDR1 SGHNT and CDR2 YENEEA. CDR3: CASSLEEGGSFEQFF. DNA for the CDR3: TGTGCCAGCAGCTTAGAGGAAGGCGGTAGCTTTGAGCAGTTCTTC.

V usage is TRBV11-2 and J usage is TRBJ2-2; maybe TRBD2 (6 bases). Germline V CDR1 and CDR2: SGHAT, FQNNGV. V was cut by 5 bases and J by 5 bases, with 12 bases left in between. This CDR3 has 14 amino acids. CDR3 DNA: TGTGCCAGCAGCCAGGACTACCAAACCGGGGAGCTGTTTTTT. It specifies CASSQDYQTGELFF.

The rearrangement joins TRBV7-2 to TRBJ1-3, with 9 bases identical to TRBD1. Germline lookup yields CDR1 SGHTA and CDR2 FQGNSA. The CDR3 loop spans 16 amino acids. V shed 6 bases, J shed 2 bases, and the junction held 8 bases outside the gene matches. The chain's CDR3 is CASRDPGQGPGNTIYF. For the CDR3, the DNA is TGTGCCAGCAGAGATCCGGGACAGGGACCTGGAAACACCATATATTTT.

The chain is built from TRBV2 and TRBJ2-3, with 9 bases identical to TRBD2. V dropped 9 bases and J dropped 4; count of bases not matched to a gene: 11. The CDR3 covers 15 residues. Germline V gene sequence: CDR1 SNHLY, CDR2 FYNNEI. In DNA, the CDR3 is TGTGCCAGGGAGTTTGTAGCGGGAGTGGCAGATACGCAGTATTTT. Translating it yields CAREFVAGVADTQYF.

The chain combines TRBV5-1 with TRBJ2-5; tentatively, D is TRBD1 (6 bases). Germline-derived CDR1 and CDR2 are SGHRS and YFSETQ. The CDR3 consists of 15 residues. Deletions cut 4 bases from V and 1 base from J, with 14 bases between. CDR3 sequence: CASSPQGYGQETQYF. CDR3 coding DNA: TGCGCCAGCAGCCCCCAGGGGTACGGCCAAGAGACCCAGTACTTC.

The chain couples TRBV4-1 to TRBJ2-5; maybe TRBD1 (6 bases). The V gene lost 0 bases and the J gene lost 2 bases, with 13 bases spanning the gap. The length of the CDR3 is 16 residues. The V gene's germline CDR1 is MGHRA and CDR2 YSYEKL. Here the CDR3 DNA reads TGCGCCAGCAGCCAAGAGAGCCTGGGGGCTCAAGAGACCCAGTACTTC. Residues: CASSQESLGAQETQYF.

CDR3 coding DNA: TGTGCCAGCAGCCAGAGTCCGGACACCGCGAACACCGGGGAGCTGTTTTTT. This gives the protein CASSQSPDTANTGELFF. The chain combines TRBV7-8 with TRBJ2-2, with D maybe TRBD1 (5 bases). Trimming took off 5 bases at V and 0 bases at J, with 16 bases between the two ends. The CDR3 sequence is 17 residues long. Germline V gene data show CDR1 as SGHVS and CDR2 as FQNEAQ.

The rearrangement links TRBV5-1 to TRBJ2-7, with D possibly TRBD1 on 6 matching bases. The germline gives CDR1 SGHRS, CDR2 YFSETQ. The CDR3 has 15 amino acids. Trimming pared 0 bases from V and 6 bases from J, leaving 16 bases between. CDR3 in amino acids: CASSLGQGSLPEQYF. CDR3 in DNA: TGCGCCAGCAGCTTGGGCCAGGGGAGTCTCCCCGAGCAGTACTTC. Full variable domain (remainder filled in from reference TRBV5-1 and TRBJ2-7): KAGVTQTPRYLIKTRGQQVTLSCSPISGHRSVSWYQQTPGQGLQFLFEYFSETQRNKGNFPGRFSGRQFSNSRSEMNVSTLELGDSALYLCASSLGQGSLPEQYFGPGTRLTVT.

V usage is TRBV30 and J usage is TRBJ1-2, with 10 positions matching TRBD1. J was trimmed by 2 bases and V by 5 bases; bases with no gene match: 2. The CDR3 contains 13 residues. Germline CDR1 reads GTSNPN; CDR2 reads SVGIG (reference sequence). CDR3: CAWSGQGNYGYTF. The DNA of the CDR3 is TGTGCCTGGTCGGGACAGGGGAACTATGGCTACACCTTC.

This clone was observed once. The rearrangement joins TRBV4-2 to TRBJ2-1; D possibly corresponds to TRBD2 (6 bases). Germline V CDR1 and CDR2: LGHNA, YNFKEQ. Deletions cut 10 bases from V and 4 bases from J, with 17 bases between. CDR3 size: 14 residues. CDR3 bases: TGTGCCACCACCGGAGGGCCCGGGTACAATGAGCAGTTCTTC. As protein: CATTGGPGYNEQFF.

The genes are TRBV30 and TRBJ2-5; TRBD1 might be the D (6 bases). The J call may be incorrect, as the DNA end agrees better with TRBJ2-7. CDR3 length: 13 amino acids. In germline, CDR1 is GTSNPN, CDR2 SVGIG (reference sequence). DNA of the CDR3: TGTGCCTGGCGTCAGGGGCCAAACTACGAGCAGTACTTC. This codes for CAWRQGPNYEQYF.

The V call is TRBV5-1, the J call TRBJ2-7, with 10 bases matching TRBD2. There are 14 residues in the CDR3. V shed 5 bases, J shed 1 base, and the junction held 3 bases outside the gene matches. The germline gives CDR1 SGHRS, CDR2 YFSETQ. The DNA of the CDR3 is TGCGCCAGCAGAATGACTAGCGGGTCCTACGAGCAGTACTTC. Translated: CASRMTSGSYEQYF. Based on the CDR3 plus reference TRBV5-1 and TRBJ2-7, the full variable domain is KAGVTQTPRYLIKTRGQQVTLSCSPISGHRSVSWYQQTPGQGLQFLFEYFSETQRNKGNFPGRFSGRQFSNSRSEMNVSTLELGDSALYLCASRMTSGSYEQYFGPGTRLTVT.

The rearrangement uses TRBV9 and TRBJ2-5; D remains unclear. V lost 0 bases, J lost 1 base, and 4 bases lay in between. The CDR3 runs 13 residues. Germline V gene data show CDR1 as SGDLS and CDR2 as YYNGEE. This CDR3 is CASSVASQETQYF. The DNA for the CDR3 is TGTGCCAGCAGCGTAGCTTCCCAAGAGACCCAGTACTTC.

The chain links TRBV5-1 to TRBJ2-2, with TRBD2 matching 14 bases. The CDR3 has 16 amino acids. Germline CDR1 is SGHRS and CDR2 is YFSETQ. The J segment lost 6 bases and the V segment lost 3 bases, leaving 4 bases of the junction unmatched. The CDR3: CASSSSTSGRAGELFF. The CDR3 DNA reads TGCGCCAGCAGCTCATCGACTAGCGGGAGGGCCGGGGAGCTGTTTTTT.

The rearrangement uses TRBV10-3 and TRBJ2-7; 7 bases agree with TRBD1. V lost 5 bases, J lost 1 base, and 8 bases stayed unmatched. The CDR3 is 15 amino acids. Germline V lookup: CDR1 ENHRY, CDR2 SYGVKD. The CDR3 spells CAISSEAGGSYEQYF. In DNA, the CDR3 is TGTGCCATCAGTAGTGAGGCAGGGGGTTCCTACGAGCAGTACTTC.

The chain joins TRBV7-8 to TRBJ2-1; 13 bases fit TRBD2. Germline CDR1 and CDR2: SGHVS and FQNEAQ. The CDR3 is 15 residues long. Trimming removed 5 bases from V and 6 bases from J; junction bases left unmatched: 4. In DNA, the CDR3 is TGTGCCAGCAGCCATACTAGCGGGAGGGTCAATGAGCAGTTCTTC. It translates to CASSHTSGRVNEQFF.

The chain joins TRBV6-5 to TRBJ2-3; D might be TRBD1 (6 bases). CDR1 is MNHEY, CDR2 SVGAGI, per germline. This CDR3 has 14 residues. V was clipped by 7 bases and J by 4 bases, with 15 bases between them. The CDR3 sequence is CASKNRARADTQYF. The CDR3 bases are TGTGCCAGCAAAAACAGGGCGAGGGCAGATACGCAGTATTTT.

In DNA, the CDR3 is TGTGCCATCAGTGAGCGGGACAGGGATGAGAATGAGCAGTTCTTC. Protein product: CAISERDRDENEQFF. The J gene is TRBJ2-1, the V gene TRBV10-3, with TRBD1 matching 9 bases. This CDR3 spans 15 amino acids. Germline V lookup: CDR1 ENHRY, CDR2 SYGVKD. Trimming cost V 2 bases and J 7 bases; bases outside gene matches: 6.

This rearrangement joins TRBV15 to TRBJ2-5, with D maybe TRBD2 (5 bases). Trimming shortened V by 4 bases and J by 3 bases, and 9 bases separated the two germline ends. The CDR3 length is 13 residues. Germline loops: CDR1 LNHNV, CDR2 YYDKDF (reference sequence). This CDR3 reads CATSTGNEETQYF. CDR3 nucleotides: TGTGCCACCAGCACCGGGAATGAAGAGACCCAGTACTTC.